This TCR beta chain was sequenced in a study of blood T cell repertoires in COVID-19. Study-wide background: Sites in the United States, Italy and Spain provided acute and convalescent COVID-19 samples. From T cells, B-cell-depleted T cells, or PBMCs came the material, which was cDNA or gDNA.

The CDR3 is 14 residues long. Trimming removed 5 bases at V and 8 bases at J, with 13 bases between. Germline V gives CDR1 MDHEN, CDR2 SYDVKM. Per the authors' pipeline: Counts of nucleated cells, estimated from reference gene primer amplification, were obtained. Repertoires were generated with immunoSEQ multiplex PCR, while TCRdb's copy carries only in-frame clones and drops some. V, J and clone size are those of that table, while D and trimming were read from the DNA. The sample includes around 450,000 clones, around nine tenths of them seen just once. The receptor was isolated from a young woman with acute or convalescent COVID-19. Sequences were obtained from peripheral blood. V and J are TRBV28 and TRBJ1-6, with D maybe TRBD1 (6 bases). The CDR3 sequence: CASSQQGFDSPLHF. CDR3 nucleotide sequence: TGTGCCAGCAGTCAACAGGGATTTGATTCACCCCTCCACTTT.